This T cell receptor (beta chain) derives from a study of T cells in Graves' hyperthyroidism and ophthalmopathy. The CDR3 runs to 16 residues. The ends were cut back, 0 bases at V and 0 bases at J, with 12 bases in the middle. CDR1 and CDR2 from the germline V gene are MNHEY and SVGAGI. RNA transcripts provided the source from which TCR beta CDR3 regions were amplified. Researchers ran a first-round RT-PCR on the TCR CDR3 using the HTBI primer set. TCRdb reanalysed the multiplex PCR reads using MiXCR and keeps one entry per CDR3 protein. This table has more than 550,000 distinct CDR3 sequences, 15% to 20% appearing once.

The sample taken for sequencing was blood. This TCR derives from a woman aged 50 to 60 with Graves' hyperthyroidism that later progressed to Graves' ophthalmopathy. The chain joins TRBV6-5 to TRBJ2-7; D ambiguous. Written as DNA, the CDR3 is TGTGCCAGCAGTTACTCGACCTACCTTACCTCCTACGAGCAGTACTTC. Translated, it gives CASSYSTYLTSYEQYF.